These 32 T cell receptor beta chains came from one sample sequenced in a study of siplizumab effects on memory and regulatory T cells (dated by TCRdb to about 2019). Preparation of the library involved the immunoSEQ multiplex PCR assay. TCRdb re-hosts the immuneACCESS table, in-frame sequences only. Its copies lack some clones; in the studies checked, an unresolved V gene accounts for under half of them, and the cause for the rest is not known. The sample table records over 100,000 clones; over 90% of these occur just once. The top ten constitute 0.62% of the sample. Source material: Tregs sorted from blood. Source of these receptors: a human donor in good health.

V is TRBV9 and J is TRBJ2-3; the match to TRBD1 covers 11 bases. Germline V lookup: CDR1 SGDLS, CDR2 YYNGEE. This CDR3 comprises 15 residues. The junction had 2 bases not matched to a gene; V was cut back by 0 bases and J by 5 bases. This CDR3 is CASSVEDRGLDTQYF. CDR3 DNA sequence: TGTGCCAGCAGCGTAGAGGACAGGGGGCTAGATACGCAGTATTTT. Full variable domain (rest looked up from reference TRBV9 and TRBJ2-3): DSGVTQTPKHLITATGQRVTLRCSPRSGDLSVYWYQQSLDQGLQFLIQYYNGEERAKGNILERFSAQQFPDLHSELNLSSLELGDSALYFCASSVEDRGLDTQYFGPGTRLTVL.

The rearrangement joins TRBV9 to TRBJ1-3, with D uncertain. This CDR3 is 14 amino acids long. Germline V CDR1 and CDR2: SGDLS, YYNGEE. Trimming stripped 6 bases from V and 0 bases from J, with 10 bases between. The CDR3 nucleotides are TGTGCCAGCACCACCTCTGGCTCTGGAAACACCATATATTTT. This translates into CASTTSGSGNTIYF.

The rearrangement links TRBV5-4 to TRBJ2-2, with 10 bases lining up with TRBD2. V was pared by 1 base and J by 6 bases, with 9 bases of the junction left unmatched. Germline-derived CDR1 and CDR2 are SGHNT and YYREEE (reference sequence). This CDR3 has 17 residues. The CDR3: CASSLSLTGTSAGELFF. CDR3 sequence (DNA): TGTGCCAGCAGCTTGTCCCTAACCGGGACTAGCGCCGGGGAGCTGTTTTTT.

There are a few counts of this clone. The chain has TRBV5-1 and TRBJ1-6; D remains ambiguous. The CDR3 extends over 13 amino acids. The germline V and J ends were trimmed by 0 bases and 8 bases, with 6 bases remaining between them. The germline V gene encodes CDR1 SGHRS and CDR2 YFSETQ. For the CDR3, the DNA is TGCGCCAGCAGCTTGGTTCGCTATTCACCCCTCCACTTT. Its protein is CASSLVRYSPLHF.

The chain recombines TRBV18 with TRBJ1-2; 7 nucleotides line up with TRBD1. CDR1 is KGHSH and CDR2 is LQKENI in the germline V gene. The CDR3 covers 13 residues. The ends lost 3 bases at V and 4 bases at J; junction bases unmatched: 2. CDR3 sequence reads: CASSPGQRYGYTF. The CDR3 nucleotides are TGTGCCAGCTCACCGGGACAGCGCTATGGCTACACCTTC.

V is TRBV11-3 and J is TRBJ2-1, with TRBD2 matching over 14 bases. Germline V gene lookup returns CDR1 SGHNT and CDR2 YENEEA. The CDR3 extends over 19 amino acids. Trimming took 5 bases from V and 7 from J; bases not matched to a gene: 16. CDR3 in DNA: TGTGCCAGCAGCCATCAAATCGGACTAGCGGGAGGCCCAACGAATGAGCAGTTCTTC. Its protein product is CASSHQIGLAGGPTNEQFF.

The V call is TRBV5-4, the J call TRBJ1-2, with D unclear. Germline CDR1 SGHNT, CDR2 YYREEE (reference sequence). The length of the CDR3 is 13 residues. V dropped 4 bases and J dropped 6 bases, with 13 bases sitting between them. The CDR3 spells CASSPWAEDGYTF. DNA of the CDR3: TGTGCCAGCAGCCCTTGGGCTGAGGATGGCTACACCTTC.

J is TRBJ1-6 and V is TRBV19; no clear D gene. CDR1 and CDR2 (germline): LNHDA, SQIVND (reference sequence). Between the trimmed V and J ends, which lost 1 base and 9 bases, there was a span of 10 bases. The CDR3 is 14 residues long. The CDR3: CASSIGVLGSPLHF. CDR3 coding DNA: TGTGCCAGTAGTATAGGGGTTTTGGGTTCACCCCTCCACTTT.

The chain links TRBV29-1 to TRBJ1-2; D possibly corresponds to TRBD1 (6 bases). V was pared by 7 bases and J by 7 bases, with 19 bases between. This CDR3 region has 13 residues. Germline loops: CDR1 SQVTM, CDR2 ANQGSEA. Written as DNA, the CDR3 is TGCAGCGCCCTGAAGGGACATTTCGGTGGCTACACCTTC. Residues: CSALKGHFGGYTF.

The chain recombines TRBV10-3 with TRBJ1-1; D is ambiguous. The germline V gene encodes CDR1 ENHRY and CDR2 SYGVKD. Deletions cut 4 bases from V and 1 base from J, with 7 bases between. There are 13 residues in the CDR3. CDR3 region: CAISVSQNTEAFF. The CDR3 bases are TGTGCCATCAGTGTATCACAGAACACTGAAGCTTTCTTT.

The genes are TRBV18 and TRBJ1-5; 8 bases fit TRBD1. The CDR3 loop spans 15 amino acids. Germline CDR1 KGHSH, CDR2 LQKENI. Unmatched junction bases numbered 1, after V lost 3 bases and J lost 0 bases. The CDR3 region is CASSPQGASNQPQHF. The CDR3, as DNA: TGTGCCAGCTCACCGCAGGGGGCTAGCAATCAGCCCCAGCATTTT.

The DNA of the CDR3 is TGTGCCAGCAGTTTACTGACAGGGGTGGGTGGCTACACCTTC. This codes for CASSLLTGVGGYTF. The rearrangement uses TRBV28 and TRBJ1-2; 8 bases fit TRBD1. The V segment lost 2 bases and the J segment 7 bases; nucleotides outside the gene matches: 6. The germline CDR1 and CDR2 sequences are MDHEN and SYDVKM. The CDR3 extends over 14 amino acids.

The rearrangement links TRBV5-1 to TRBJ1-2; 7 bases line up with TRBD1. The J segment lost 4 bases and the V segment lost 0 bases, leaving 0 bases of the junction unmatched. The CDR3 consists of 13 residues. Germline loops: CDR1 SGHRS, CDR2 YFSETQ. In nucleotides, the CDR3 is TGCGCCAGCAGCTTGGCAGGGGGCTATGGCTACACCTTC. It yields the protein CASSLAGGYGYTF.

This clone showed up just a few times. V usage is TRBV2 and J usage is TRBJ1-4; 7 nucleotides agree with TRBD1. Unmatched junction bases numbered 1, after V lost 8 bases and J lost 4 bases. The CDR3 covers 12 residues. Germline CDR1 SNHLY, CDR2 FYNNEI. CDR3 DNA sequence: TGTGCCAGCGGGACAGATAATGAAAAACTGTTTTTT. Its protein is CASGTDNEKLFF. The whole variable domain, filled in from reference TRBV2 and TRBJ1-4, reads EPEVTQTPSHQVTQMGQEVILRCVPISNHLYFYWYRQILGQKVEFLVSFYNNEISEKSEIFDDQFSVERPDGSNFTLKIRSTKLEDSAMYFCASGTDNEKLFFGSGTQLSVL.

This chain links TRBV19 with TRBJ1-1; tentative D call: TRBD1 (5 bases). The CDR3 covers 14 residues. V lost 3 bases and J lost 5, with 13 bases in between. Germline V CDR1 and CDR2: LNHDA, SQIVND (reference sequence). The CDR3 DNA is TGTGCCAGTAGTATCCAGGGCGTAGGGACTGAAGCTTTCTTT. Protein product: CASSIQGVGTEAFF.

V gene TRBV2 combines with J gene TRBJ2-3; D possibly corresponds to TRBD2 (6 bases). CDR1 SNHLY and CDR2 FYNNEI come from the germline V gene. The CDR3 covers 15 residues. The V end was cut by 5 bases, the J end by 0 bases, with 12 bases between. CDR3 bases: TGTGCCAGCAGTTCAAACGGGGGAAGCACAGATACGCAGTATTTT. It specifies CASSSNGGSTDTQYF.

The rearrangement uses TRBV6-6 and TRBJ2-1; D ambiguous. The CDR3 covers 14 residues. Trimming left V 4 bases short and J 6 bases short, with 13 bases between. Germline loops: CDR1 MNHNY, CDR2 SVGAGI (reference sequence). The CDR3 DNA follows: TGTGCCAGCAGTTCTATAACGCCCCCCAATGAGCAGTTCTTC. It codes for CASSSITPPNEQFF.

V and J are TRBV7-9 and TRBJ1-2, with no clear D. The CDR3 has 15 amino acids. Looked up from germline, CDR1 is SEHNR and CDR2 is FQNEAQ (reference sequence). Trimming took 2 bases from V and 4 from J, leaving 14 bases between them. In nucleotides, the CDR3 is TGTGCCAGCAGCTTAAGAGGAGAAGGGCCCTATGGCTACACCTTC. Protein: CASSLRGEGPYGYTF.

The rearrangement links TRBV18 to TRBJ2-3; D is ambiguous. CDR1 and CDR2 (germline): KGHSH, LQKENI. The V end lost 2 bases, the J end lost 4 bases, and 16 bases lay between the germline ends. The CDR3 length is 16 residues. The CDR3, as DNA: TGTGCCAGCTCACCAGAATTGACGGCTAGGGCAGATACGCAGTATTTT. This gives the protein CASSPELTARADTQYF.

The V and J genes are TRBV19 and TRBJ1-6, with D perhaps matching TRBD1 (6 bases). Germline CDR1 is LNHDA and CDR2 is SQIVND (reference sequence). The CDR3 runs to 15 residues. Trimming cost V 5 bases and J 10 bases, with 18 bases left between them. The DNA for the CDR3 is TGTGCCAGTAGTGCACAGGGTAGAGGAGGATCACCCCTCCACTTT. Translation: CASSAQGRGGSPLHF.

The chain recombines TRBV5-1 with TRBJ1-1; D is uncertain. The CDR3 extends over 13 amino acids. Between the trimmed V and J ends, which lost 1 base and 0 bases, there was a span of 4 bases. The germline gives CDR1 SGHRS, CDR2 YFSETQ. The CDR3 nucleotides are TGCGCCAGCAGCTTGCAGTTGAACACTGAAGCTTTCTTT. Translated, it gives CASSLQLNTEAFF. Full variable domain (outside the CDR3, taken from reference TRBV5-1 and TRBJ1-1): KAGVTQTPRYLIKTRGQQVTLSCSPISGHRSVSWYQQTPGQGLQFLFEYFSETQRNKGNFPGRFSGRQFSNSRSEMNVSTLELGDSALYLCASSLQLNTEAFFGQGTRLTVV.

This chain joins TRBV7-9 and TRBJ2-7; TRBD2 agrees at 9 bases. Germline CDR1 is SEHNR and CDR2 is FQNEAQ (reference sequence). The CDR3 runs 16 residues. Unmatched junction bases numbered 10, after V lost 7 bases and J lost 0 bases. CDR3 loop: CASNLVAGASSYEQYF. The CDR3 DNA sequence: TGTGCCAGCAACCTGGTAGCGGGAGCCTCCTCCTACGAGCAGTACTTC.

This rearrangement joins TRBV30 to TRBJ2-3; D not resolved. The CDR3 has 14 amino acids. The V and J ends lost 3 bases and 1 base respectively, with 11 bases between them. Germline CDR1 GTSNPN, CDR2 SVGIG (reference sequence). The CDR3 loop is CAWRQPGGTDTQYF. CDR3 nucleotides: TGTGCCTGGAGGCAGCCCGGAGGCACAGATACGCAGTATTTT.

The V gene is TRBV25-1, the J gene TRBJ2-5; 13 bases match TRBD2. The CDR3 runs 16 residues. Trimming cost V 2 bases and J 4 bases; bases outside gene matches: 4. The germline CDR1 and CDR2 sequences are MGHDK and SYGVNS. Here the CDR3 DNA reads TGTGCCAGCAGTGAAGCAACTAGCGGGAGGGCAGAGACCCAGTACTTC. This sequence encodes CASSEATSGRAETQYF.

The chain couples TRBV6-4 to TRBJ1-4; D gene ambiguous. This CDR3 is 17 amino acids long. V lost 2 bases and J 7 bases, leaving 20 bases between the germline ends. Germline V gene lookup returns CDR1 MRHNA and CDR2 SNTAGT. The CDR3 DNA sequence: TGTGCCAGCAGTGACGCAGAACCAGCCCCCGGCGGTGAAAAACTGTTTTTT. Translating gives CASSDAEPAPGGEKLFF.

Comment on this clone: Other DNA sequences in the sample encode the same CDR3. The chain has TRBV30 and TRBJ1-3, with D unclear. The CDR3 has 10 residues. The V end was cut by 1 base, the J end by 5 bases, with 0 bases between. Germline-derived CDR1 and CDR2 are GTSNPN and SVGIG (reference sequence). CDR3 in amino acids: CAWSGNTIYF. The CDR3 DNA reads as TGTGCCTGGAGTGGAAACACCATATATTTT.

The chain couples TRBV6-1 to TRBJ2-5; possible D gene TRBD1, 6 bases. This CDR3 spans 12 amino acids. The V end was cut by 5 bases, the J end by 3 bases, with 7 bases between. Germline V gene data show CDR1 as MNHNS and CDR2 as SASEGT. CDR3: CASSPGEETQYF. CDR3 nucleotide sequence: TGTGCCAGCAGTCCAGGGGAAGAGACCCAGTACTTC.

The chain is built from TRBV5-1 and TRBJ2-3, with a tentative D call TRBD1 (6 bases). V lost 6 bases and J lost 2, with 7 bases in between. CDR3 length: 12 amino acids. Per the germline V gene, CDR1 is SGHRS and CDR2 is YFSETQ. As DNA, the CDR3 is TGCGCCAGCACAGGGGTCACAGATACGCAGTATTTT. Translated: CASTGVTDTQYF.

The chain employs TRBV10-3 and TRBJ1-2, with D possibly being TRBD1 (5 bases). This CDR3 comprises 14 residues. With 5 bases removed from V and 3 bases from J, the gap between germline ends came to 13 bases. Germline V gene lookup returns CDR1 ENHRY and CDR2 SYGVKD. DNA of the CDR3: TGTGCCATCAGTCGTTCGGTGGGGGACTATGGCTACACCTTC. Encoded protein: CAISRSVGDYGYTF.

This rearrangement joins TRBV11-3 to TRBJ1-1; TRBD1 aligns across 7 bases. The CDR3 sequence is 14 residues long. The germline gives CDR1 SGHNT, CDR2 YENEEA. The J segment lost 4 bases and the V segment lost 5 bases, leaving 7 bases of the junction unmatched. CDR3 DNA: TGTGCCAGCAGCGCAGGGGGAAGTGTCACTGAAGCTTTCTTT. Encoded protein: CASSAGGSVTEAFF. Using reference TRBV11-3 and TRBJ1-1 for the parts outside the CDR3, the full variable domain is EAGVVQSPRYKIIEKKQPVAFWCNPISGHNTLYWYLQNLGQGPELLIRYENEEAVDDSQLPKDRFSAERLKGVDSTLKIQPAELGDSAVYLCASSAGGSVTEAFFGQGTRLTVV.

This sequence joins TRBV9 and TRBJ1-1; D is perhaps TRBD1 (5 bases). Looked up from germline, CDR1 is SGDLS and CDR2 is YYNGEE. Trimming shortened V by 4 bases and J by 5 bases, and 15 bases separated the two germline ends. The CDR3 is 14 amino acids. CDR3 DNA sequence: TGTGCCAGCAGCCCTTCCGAGGGACGGACTGAAGCTTTCTTT. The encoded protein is CASSPSEGRTEAFF.

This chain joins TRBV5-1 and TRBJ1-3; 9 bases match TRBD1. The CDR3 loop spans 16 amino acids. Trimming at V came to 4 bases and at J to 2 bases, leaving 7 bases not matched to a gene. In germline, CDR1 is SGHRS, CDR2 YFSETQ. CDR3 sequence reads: CASSLTGGDAGNTIYF. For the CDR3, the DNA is TGCGCCAGCAGCCTGACAGGGGGAGACGCTGGAAACACCATATATTTT.